The 21 T cell receptor beta chains reported below all come from one sample, sequenced in a study of blood T cells in healthy people across ages (dated by TCRdb to between 2015 and 2017). Receptor amplification or capture employed 5' RACE. TCRdb lists the instrument as Illumina HiSeq 2500. A second roughly 6 to 11 cycle PCR used a sample-barcoded 5' primer and a J-beta primer mix. The public reads were run again by TCRdb, first through fastp at Q25 and then through MiXCR, and only productive beta chains were kept. All rows with the same CDR3 protein become a single entry with the most common DNA and genes. In all, the sample holds roughly 930,000 distinct CDR3 sequences, and under 50% of those were seen once. 13% of the sample rests with the top ten. Sequences were obtained from blood. The source of these receptors is a man aged 25 to 40 in good health.

The V and J genes are TRBV30 and TRBJ2-7; D gene unclear. The V end was cut by 0 bases, the J end by 5 bases, with 5 bases between. The CDR3 loop spans 11 amino acids. Germline CDR1 is GTSNPN and CDR2 is SVGIG (reference sequence). CDR3 nucleotide sequence: TGTGCCTGGAGTGTAAAAAACGAGCAGTACTTC. Translating gives CAWSVKNEQYF.

Of note for this clonotype: The junction shows a germline mismatch at one end, possibly a read error. The chain joins TRBV15 to TRBJ2-3, with 11 bases aligning to TRBD2. The germline V gene has CDR1 LNHNV and CDR2 YYDKDF (reference sequence). The CDR3 spans 17 residues. CDR3 protein: CAISSPLAGVLTDTQYF. The CDR3 nucleotides read TGTGCCATCAGCAGCCCACTAGCGGGGGTCCTCACAGATACGCAGTATTTT.

The V gene is TRBV10-3, the J gene TRBJ2-7, with 14 bases that match TRBD2. The J call may be mistaken, given a closer DNA end match to TRBJ2-5. This CDR3 spans 16 amino acids. Germline V CDR1 and CDR2: ENHRY, SYGVKD. The CDR3 here is CAISESGLAGGETQYF. The CDR3 nucleotides are TGTGCCATCAGTGAGTCTGGACTAGCGGGGGGAGAGACCCAGTACTTC.

The chain combines TRBV12-3 or TRBV12-4 with TRBJ1-2, with a weak D call TRBD1 (5 bases). V lost 3 bases to trimming and J lost 5 bases, with 10 bases between them. This CDR3 is 13 amino acids long. Written as DNA, the CDR3 is TGTGCCAGCAGTTTGGGGCAGAGATATGGCTACACCTTC. Its translation: CASSLGQRYGYTF.

The V gene is TRBV4-1, the J gene TRBJ1-2, with D unresolved. Between the trimmed V and J ends, which lost 3 bases and 4 bases, there was a span of 18 bases. CDR1 and CDR2 (germline): MGHRA, YSYEKL. CDR3 length: 16 amino acids. The DNA for the CDR3 is TGCGCCAGCAGCCAGCTGGCAGGAGCCCCTCTCTATGGCTACACCTTC. Its translation: CASSQLAGAPLYGYTF.

This clonotype showed up just once. The chain has TRBV3-1 and TRBJ2-1, with D maybe TRBD1 (6 bases). CDR1 and CDR2 (germline): LGHDT, YNNKEL (reference sequence). This CDR3 has 13 residues. Trimming stripped 3 bases from V and 11 bases from J, with 14 bases between. The CDR3 protein is CASSQAQGWKQFF. The CDR3 DNA reads TGTGCCAGCAGCCAGGCACAGGGATGGAAGCAGTTCTTC.

This clonotype was counted only a few times. This chain uses TRBV28 with TRBJ1-6; 10 nucleotides align to TRBD1. CDR3 size: 15 residues. With V trimmed by 6 bases and J by 9 bases, 8 bases remained unmatched. Germline CDR1 and CDR2: MDHEN and SYDVKM. This CDR3 reads CASSTPGQGVSPLHF. The CDR3 bases are TGTGCCAGCAGCACCCCCGGACAGGGGGTTTCACCCCTCCACTTT.

The chain uses TRBV9 and TRBJ2-3, with a weak D call TRBD2 (5 bases). V lost 0 bases and J 3 bases, leaving 11 bases between the germline ends. The CDR3 has 15 residues. Germline values: CDR1 SGDLS, CDR2 YYNGEE. DNA for the CDR3: TGTGCCAGCAGCGTAGTCCGGGAAAGGACAGATACGCAGTATTTT. Amino acids: CASSVVRERTDTQYF.

The table lists this clonotype with a few counts. V gene TRBV28 combines with J gene TRBJ2-7; 9 positions match TRBD1. Trimming took 6 bases from V and 0 from J; bases not matched to a gene: 9. The CDR3 consists of 16 residues. Germline assignment: CDR1 MDHEN and CDR2 SYDVKM. CDR3 loop: CASRRTGTGSSYEQYF. The DNA of the CDR3 is TGTGCCAGCAGGCGCACCGGGACAGGGTCCTCCTACGAGCAGTACTTC.

The rearrangement links TRBV30 to TRBJ1-1, with no clear D. V was pared by 1 base and J by 8 bases, with 8 bases between. The CDR3 contains 11 residues. Germline lookup yields CDR1 GTSNPN and CDR2 SVGIG (reference sequence). CDR3: CAWSGRSEAFF. CDR3 nucleotide sequence: TGTGCCTGGAGTGGGCGCAGCGAAGCTTTCTTT.

The chain has TRBV20-1 and TRBJ2-3; D gene unclear. V was clipped by 4 bases and J by 2 bases, with 4 bases between them. The germline CDR1 and CDR2 sequences are DFQATT and SNEGSKA (reference sequence). CDR3 length: 11 residues. The CDR3 DNA reads TGCAGTGCTATTTCCACAGATACGCAGTATTTT. Encoded protein: CSAISTDTQYF.

V is TRBV11-3 and J is TRBJ1-3; D remains unclear. Germline V gene data show CDR1 as SGHNT and CDR2 as YENEEA. V dropped 5 bases and J dropped 0 bases, with 11 bases sitting between them. The length of the CDR3 is 15 residues. CDR3 region: CASSPRLISGNTIYF. The CDR3 region has the DNA TGTGCCAGCAGCCCCAGACTGATCTCTGGAAACACCATATATTTT.

Of note for this clonotype: A much bigger clone sits one base away, suggesting this may be a read error. The chain couples TRBV7-9 to TRBJ2-3; D may be TRBD1 or TRBD2 (5 bases each). The germline gives CDR1 SEHNR, CDR2 FQNEAQ (reference sequence). The CDR3 is 15 residues long. V lost 1 base to trimming and J lost 1 base, with 9 bases between them. CDR3: CASSLDGTRTDTQYF. CDR3 nucleotides: TGTGCCAGCAGCTTAGATGGGACCCGCACAGATACGCAGTATTTT.

This chain links TRBV12-3 or TRBV12-4 with TRBJ2-2, with TRBD1 identical over 9 bases. V was pared by 7 bases and J by 0 bases, with 9 bases of the junction left unmatched. CDR3 length equals 17 residues. The CDR3 region has the DNA TGTGCCAGCAAACCCTACAGGGGGCTTTCGAACACCGGGGAGCTGTTTTTT. Encoded protein: CASKPYRGLSNTGELFF.

J is TRBJ2-5 and V is TRBV7-9, with 9 bases fitting TRBD1. The CDR3 sequence is 16 residues long. Trimming at V came to 2 bases and at J to 11 bases, leaving 15 bases not matched to a gene. The germline V gene has CDR1 SEHNR and CDR2 FQNEAQ (reference sequence). The CDR3 DNA reads TGTGCCAGCAGCTTAAGTGGGACAGGGACCTACAATGAGCAGTACTTC. Translating it yields CASSLSGTGTYNEQYF.

Points on this clonotype: A much larger clone lies one base from this, so it may be a read error. The chain combines TRBV4-1 with TRBJ2-4; 7 bases are a match to TRBD1. Matching the DNA end better, TRBJ2-7 makes the J call doubtful. The CDR3 loop spans 15 amino acids. Germline assignment: CDR1 MGHRA and CDR2 YSYEKL. The DNA of the CDR3 is TGCGCCAGCAGCCCTTCGAAGGGGGCCGTTTGCGAGCAGTACTTC. It is translated as CASSPSKGAVCEQYF.

This clonotype was counted a few times. V gene TRBV4-3 combines with J gene TRBJ2-7, with 10 bases identical to TRBD2. This CDR3 spans 15 amino acids. The germline CDR1 and CDR2 sequences are LGHNA and YSLEER. J was trimmed by 5 bases and V by 4 bases; bases with no gene match: 8. CDR3 coding DNA: TGCGCCAGCAGCCGAGAAGCGGGGGGGATCCACGAGCAGTACTTC. Translation gives CASSREAGGIHEQYF.

The rearrangement uses TRBV28 and TRBJ2-7; 10 bases agree with TRBD1. Germline CDR1 MDHEN, CDR2 SYDVKM. The CDR3 has 17 amino acids. With V trimmed by 1 base and J by 1 base, 7 bases remained unmatched. The CDR3 spells CASSLSLDRGSSYEQYF. The CDR3, as DNA: TGTGCCAGCAGTTTATCCCTGGACAGGGGGTCGTCCTACGAGCAGTACTTC. The full variable domain, rest sourced from reference TRBV28 and TRBJ2-7, is DVKVTQSSRYLVKRTGEKVFLECVQDMDHENMFWYRQDPGLGLRLIYFSYDVKMKEKGDIPEGYSVSREKKERFSLILESASTNQTSMYLCASSLSLDRGSSYEQYFGPGTRLTVT.

The gene calls are TRBV20-1 and TRBJ2-7; D gene ambiguous. The J call may be faulty, since TRBJ2-5 better matches the DNA end. The germline gives CDR1 DFQATT, CDR2 SNEGSKA (reference sequence). The CDR3 extends over 13 amino acids. The CDR3 reads CSTETRALETQYF. The CDR3, as DNA: TGCAGTACCGAGACTCGTGCGTTAGAGACCCAGTACTTC.

This clonotype was picked up a small number of times. The chain is built from TRBV7-8 and TRBJ1-1, with D possibly being TRBD1 (5 bases). V lost 6 bases to trimming and J lost 0 bases, with 8 bases between them. CDR3 length: 13 amino acids. In germline, CDR1 is SGHVS, CDR2 FQNEAQ. CDR3 residues: CASRDRVNTEAFF. CDR3 sequence (DNA): TGTGCCAGCAGAGACAGAGTGAACACTGAAGCTTTCTTT.

The rearrangement uses TRBV29-1 and TRBJ2-3, with 14 bases lining up with TRBD2. The germline gives CDR1 SQVTM, CDR2 ANQGSEA. CDR3 length: 21 residues. The V gene end was trimmed by 0 bases and the J gene end by 0 bases; junction bases not matched to a gene: 14. DNA of the CDR3: TGCAGCGTTGAAGATAGGGGACTAGCGGGAGTGAGAGGATCTAGCACAGATACGCAGTATTTT. This gives the protein CSVEDRGLAGVRGSSTDTQYF.